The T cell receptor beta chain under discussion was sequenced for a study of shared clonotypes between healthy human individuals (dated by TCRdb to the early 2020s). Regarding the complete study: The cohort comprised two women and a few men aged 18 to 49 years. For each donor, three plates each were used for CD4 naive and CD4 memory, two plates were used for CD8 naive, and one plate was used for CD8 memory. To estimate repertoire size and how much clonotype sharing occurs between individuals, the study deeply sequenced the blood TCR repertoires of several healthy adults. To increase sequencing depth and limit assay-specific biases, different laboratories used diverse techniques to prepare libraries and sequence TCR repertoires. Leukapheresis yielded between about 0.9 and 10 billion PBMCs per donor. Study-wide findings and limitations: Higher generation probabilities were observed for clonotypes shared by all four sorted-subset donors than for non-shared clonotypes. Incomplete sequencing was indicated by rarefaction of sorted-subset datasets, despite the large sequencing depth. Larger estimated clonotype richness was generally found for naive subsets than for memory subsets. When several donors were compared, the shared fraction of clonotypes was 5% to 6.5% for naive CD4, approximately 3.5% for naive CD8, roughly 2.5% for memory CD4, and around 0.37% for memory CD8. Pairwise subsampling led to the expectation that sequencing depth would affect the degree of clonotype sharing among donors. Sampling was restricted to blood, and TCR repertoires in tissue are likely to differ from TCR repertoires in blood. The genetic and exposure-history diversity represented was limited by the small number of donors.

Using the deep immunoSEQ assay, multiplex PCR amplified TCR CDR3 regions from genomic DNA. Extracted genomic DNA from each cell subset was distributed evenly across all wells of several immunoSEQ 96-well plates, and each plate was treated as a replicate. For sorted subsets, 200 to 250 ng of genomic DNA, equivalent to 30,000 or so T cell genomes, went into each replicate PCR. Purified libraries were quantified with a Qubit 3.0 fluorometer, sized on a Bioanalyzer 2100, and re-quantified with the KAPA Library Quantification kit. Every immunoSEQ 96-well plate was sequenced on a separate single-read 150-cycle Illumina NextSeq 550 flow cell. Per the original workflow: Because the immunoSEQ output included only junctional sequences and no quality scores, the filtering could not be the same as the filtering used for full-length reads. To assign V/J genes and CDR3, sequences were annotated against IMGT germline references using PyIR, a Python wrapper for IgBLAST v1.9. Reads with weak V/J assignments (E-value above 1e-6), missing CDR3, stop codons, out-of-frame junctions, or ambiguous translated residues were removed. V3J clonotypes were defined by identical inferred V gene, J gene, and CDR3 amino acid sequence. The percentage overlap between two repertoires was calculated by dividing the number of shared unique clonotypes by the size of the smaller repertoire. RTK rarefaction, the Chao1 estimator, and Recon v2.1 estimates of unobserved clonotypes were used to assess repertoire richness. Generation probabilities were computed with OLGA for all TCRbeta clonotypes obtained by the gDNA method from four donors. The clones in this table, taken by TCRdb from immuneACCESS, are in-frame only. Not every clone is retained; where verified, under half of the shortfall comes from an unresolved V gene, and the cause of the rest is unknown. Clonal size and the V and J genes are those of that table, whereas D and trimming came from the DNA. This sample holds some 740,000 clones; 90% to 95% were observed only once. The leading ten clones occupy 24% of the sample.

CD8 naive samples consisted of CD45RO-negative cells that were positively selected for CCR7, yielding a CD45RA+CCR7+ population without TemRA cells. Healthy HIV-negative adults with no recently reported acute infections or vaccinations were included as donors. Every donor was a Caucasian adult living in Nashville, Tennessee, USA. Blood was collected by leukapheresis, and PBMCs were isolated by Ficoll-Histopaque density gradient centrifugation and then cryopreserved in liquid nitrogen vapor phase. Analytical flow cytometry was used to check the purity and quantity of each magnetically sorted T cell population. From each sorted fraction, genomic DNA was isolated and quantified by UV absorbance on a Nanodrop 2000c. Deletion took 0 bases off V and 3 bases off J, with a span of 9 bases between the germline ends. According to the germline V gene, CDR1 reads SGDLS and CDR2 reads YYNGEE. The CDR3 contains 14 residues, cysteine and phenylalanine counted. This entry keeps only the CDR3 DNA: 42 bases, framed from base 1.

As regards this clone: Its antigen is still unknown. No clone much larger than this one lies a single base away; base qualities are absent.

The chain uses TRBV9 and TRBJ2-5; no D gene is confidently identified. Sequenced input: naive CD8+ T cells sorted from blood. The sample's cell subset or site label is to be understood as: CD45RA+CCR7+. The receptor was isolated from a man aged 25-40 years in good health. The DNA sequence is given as TGTGCCAGCAGCGTAGGAAGTGTGGAAGAGACCCAGTACTTC. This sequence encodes CASSVGSVEETQYF.